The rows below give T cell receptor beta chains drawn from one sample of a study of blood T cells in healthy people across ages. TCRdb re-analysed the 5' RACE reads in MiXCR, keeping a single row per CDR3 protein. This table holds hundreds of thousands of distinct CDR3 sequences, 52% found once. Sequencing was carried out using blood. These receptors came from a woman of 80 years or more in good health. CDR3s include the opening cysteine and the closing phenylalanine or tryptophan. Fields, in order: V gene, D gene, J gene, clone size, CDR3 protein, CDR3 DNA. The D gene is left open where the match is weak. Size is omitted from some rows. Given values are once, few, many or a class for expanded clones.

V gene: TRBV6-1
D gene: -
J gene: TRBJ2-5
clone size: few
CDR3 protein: CASSESQETQYF
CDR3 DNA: TGTGCCAGCAGTGAAAGCCAAGAGACCCAGTACTTC

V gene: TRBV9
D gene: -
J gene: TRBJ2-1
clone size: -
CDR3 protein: CASNVDPEGYNEQFF
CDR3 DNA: TGTGCCAGCAACGTAGACCCGGAAGGGTACAATGAGCAGTTCTTC

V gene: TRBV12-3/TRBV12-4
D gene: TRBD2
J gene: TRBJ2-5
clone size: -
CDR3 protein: CASSAGGVFGPPDQETQYF
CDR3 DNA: TGTGCCAGCAGTGCGGGGGGGGTTTTTGGCCCGCCAGACCAAGAGACCCAGTACTTC

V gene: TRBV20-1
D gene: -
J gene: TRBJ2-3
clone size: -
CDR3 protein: CSATSDTDTQYF
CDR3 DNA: TGCAGTGCTACTTCGGATACAGATACGCAGTATTTT

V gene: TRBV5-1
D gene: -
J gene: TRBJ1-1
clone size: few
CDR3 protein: CASSSRATPTEAFF
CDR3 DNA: TGCGCCAGCAGCTCCAGGGCCACCCCCACTGAAGCTTTCTTT

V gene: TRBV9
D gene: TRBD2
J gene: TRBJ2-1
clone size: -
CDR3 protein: CASSVGGGGPYNEQFF
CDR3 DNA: TGTGCCAGCAGCGTAGGTGGCGGGGGGCCCTACAATGAGCAGTTCTTC

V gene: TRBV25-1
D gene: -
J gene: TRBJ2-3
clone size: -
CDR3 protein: CAYKRGDTQYF
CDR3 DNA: TGTGCCTACAAAAGGGGAGATACGCAGTATTTT

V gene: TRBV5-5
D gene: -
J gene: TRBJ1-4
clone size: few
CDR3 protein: CASSLASGKLFF
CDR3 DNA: TGTGCCAGCAGCTTGGCTTCGGGGAAACTGTTTTTT

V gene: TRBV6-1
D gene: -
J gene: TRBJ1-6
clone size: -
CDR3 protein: CASSLTLSGSSYNSPLHF
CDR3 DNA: TGTGCCAGCTCTCTTACCTTATCGGGGAGCTCCTATAATTCACCCCTCCACTTT

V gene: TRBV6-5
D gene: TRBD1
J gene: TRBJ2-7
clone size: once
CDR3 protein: CASSYGQGGYEQYF
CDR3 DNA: TGTGCCAGCAGTTATGGACAGGGAGGCTACGAGCAGTACTTC

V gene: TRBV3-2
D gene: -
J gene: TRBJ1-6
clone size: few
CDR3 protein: CASSHPPSPLHF
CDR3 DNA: TGTGCCAGCAGCCATCCGCCTTCACCCCTCCACTTT

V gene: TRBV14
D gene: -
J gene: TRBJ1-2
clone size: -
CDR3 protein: CASSQPRGGIDGYTF
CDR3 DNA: TGTGCCAGCAGCCAGCCCCGGGGTGGAATCGATGGCTACACCTTC

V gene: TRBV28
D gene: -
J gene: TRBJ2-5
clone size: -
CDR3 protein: CASSLPVNQETQYF
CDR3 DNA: TGTGCCAGCAGTTTACCGGTAAATCAAGAGACCCAGTACTTC

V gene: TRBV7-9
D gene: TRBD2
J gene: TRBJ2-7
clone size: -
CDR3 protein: CASSSFSGGLYNEQNF
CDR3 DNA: TGTGCCAGCAGCTCATTTAGCGGGGGCCTTTACAATGAGCAGAACTTC

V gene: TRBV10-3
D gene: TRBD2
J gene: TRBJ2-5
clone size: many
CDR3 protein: CAISESTSGGQETQYF
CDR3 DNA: TGTGCCATCAGTGAGTCGACTAGCGGGGGCCAAGAGACCCAGTACTTC

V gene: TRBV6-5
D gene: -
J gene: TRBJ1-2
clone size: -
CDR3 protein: CTSSQTGVQGYTF
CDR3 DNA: TGTACCAGCAGCCAGACTGGGGTGCAAGGCTACACCTTC

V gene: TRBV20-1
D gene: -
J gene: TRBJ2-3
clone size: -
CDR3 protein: CSARHSGETDTQYF
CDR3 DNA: TGCAGTGCTAGACATAGCGGAGAGACAGATACACAGTATTTT

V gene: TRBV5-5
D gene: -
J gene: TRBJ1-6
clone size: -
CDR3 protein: CASSLFQAPLHF
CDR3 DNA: TGTGCCAGCAGCTTGTTTCAGGCACCCCTCCACTTT

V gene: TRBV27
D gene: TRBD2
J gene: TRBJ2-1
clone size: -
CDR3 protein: CASSFLTSGANNEQFF
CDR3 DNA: TGTGCCAGCAGTTTTCTGACTAGCGGGGCCAACAATGAGCAGTTCTTC

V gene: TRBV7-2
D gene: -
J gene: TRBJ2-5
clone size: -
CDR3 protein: CASSLGRDTQGTQYF
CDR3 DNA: TGTGCCAGCAGCTTGGGCAGGGACACTCAAGGGACCCAGTACTTC

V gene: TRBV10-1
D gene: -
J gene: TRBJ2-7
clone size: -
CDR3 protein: CASRRFYEQYF
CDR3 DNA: TGCGCCAGCAGACGATTTTACGAGCAGTACTTC

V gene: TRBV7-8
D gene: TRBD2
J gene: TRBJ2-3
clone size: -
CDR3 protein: CASSLVPAGGVDTQYF
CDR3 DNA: TGTGCCAGCAGCTTAGTGCCAGCGGGGGGCGTAGATACGCAGTATTTT

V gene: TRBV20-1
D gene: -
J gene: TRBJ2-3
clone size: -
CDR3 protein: CSASPAGVRTSNTQYF
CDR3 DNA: TGCAGTGCTAGCCCCGCAGGCGTTAGGACCAGCAATACGCAGTATTTT

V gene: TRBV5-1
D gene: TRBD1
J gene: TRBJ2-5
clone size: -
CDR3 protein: CARSLGDRDFETQYF
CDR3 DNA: TGCGCCCGCAGCTTGGGGGACAGGGATTTTGAGACCCAGTACTTC

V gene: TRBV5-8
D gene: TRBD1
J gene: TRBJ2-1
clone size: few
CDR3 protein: CASTPGTGVRGIYNEQFF
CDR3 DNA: TGTGCCAGCACCCCAGGGACAGGGGTGCGGGGCATCTACAATGAGCAGTTCTTC

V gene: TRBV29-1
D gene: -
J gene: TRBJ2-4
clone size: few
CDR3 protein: CSVVPGTGSNIQYF
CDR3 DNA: TGCAGCGTTGTCCCCGGGACCGGGAGCAACATTCAGTACTTC

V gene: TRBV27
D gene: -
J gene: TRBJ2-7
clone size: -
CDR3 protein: CASSLFAFGYEQYF
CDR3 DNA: TGTGCCAGCAGTTTATTTGCGTTCGGCTACGAGCAGTACTTC

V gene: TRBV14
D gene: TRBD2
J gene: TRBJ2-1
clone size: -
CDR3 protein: CASSQGVGLETSYNEQFF
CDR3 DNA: TGTGCCAGCAGCCAAGGAGTGGGACTAGAGACTTCCTACAATGAGCAGTTCTTC

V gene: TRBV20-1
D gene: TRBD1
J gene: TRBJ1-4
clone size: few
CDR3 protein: CSARDETGSEKLFF
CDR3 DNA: TGCAGTGCTAGAGATGAGACAGGGAGTGAAAAACTGTTTTTT

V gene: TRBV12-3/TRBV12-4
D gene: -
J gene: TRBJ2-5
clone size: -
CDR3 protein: CASSPGQDQETQYF
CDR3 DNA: TGTGCCAGCAGCCCCGGGCAGGACCAAGAGACCCAGTACTTC

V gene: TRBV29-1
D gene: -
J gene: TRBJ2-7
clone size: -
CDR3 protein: CSVVQYNEQYF
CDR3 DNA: TGCAGCGTTGTTCAGTACAATGAGCAGTACTTC

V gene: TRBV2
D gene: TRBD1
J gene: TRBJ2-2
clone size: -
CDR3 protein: CASREQGVPGELFF
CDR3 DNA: TGTGCCAGCAGGGAGCAGGGGGTGCCCGGGGAGCTGTTTTTT

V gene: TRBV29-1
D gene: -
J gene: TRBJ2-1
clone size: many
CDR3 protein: CSVEYNEQFF
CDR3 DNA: TGCAGCGTGGAGTACAATGAGCAGTTCTTC

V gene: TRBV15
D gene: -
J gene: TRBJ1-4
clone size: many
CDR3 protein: CATSSATGSEKLFF
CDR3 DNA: TGTGCCACCAGCAGTGCCACCGGGAGTGAAAAACTGTTTTTT

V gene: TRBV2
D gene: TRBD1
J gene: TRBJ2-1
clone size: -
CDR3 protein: CASKPETGWFF
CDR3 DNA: TGTGCCAGCAAACCGGAGACAGGGTGGTTCTTC

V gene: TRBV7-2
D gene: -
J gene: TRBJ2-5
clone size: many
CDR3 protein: CASSQPTAFQETQYF
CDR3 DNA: TGTGCCAGCAGCCAGCCGACAGCTTTCCAAGAGACCCAGTACTTC

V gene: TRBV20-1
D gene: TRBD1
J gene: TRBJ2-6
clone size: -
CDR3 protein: CSAPPPTGIPSGANVLTF
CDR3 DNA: TGCAGTGCCCCGCCCCCGACAGGGATACCCTCTGGGGCCAACGTCCTGACTTTC

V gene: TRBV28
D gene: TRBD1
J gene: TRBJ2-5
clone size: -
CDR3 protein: CASSQGTGGDQETQYF
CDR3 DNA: TGTGCCAGCAGTCAAGGGACAGGGGGGGACCAAGAGACCCAGTACTTC